Detailed here is one T cell receptor beta chain. Its antigen is not identified. Germline CDR1 SNHLY, CDR2 FYNNEI. This CDR3 region has 15 residues. The V gene lost 3 bases and the J gene lost 1 base, with 12 bases spanning the gap. Measured with immunoSEQ multiplex PCR; TCRdb has only the in-frame clones, and not every one. The sample shows about 1.5 million clones, 95% to 99% of them seen only once. This record belongs to a study of shared clonotypes between healthy human individuals. Turning to the study itself: CD4 naive and CD4 memory each took three plates per donor, while CD8 naive took two and CD8 memory one. General study findings and limits: It was the non-shared clonotypes that had lower generation probabilities than clonotypes shared by all four donors. Incompleteness in sorted-subset sequencing, despite large depth, was shown by rarefaction.

Sequencing was carried out using naive CD4+ T cells sorted from blood. Subset denoted: CD45RA+ positively selected. The sequence was obtained from a man under 40 in good health. The chain couples TRBV2 to TRBJ1-1, with a possible D match to TRBD1 (5 bases). This CDR3 reads CASSEEGLGNTEAFF. The DNA for the CDR3 is TGTGCCAGCAGTGAGGAGGGACTGGGGAACACTGAAGCTTTCTTT.